The 2 T cell receptor beta chains in this list originate from one sample, sequenced in a study of metastatic and nonmetastatic thyroid tumors. MiXCR was used by TCRdb to re-call the PCR reads. The table has 20,000 to 30,000 clones, roughly 25% seen once. Nobody among the patients had been given any treatment before thyroid surgery. Specimen: tumor tissue. These receptors came from a male donor with papillary thyroid cancer or a benign thyroid nodule (not recorded which). Some clones in this sample may be carry-over from other donors' samples.

This clone was detected a few times. The rearrangement joins TRBV6-1 to TRBJ2-7; D perhaps matches TRBD2 (6 bases). Trimming took 7 bases from V and 7 from J, leaving 14 bases between them. There are 12 residues in the CDR3. Germline CDR1 is MNHNS and CDR2 is SASEGT. The CDR3 here is CASMEGDIEQYF. CDR3 DNA: TGTGCCAGCATGGAGGGAGATATTGAGCAGTACTTC.

This clone showed up many times. The V call is TRBV20-1, the J call TRBJ2-7; D possibly corresponds to TRBD1 (6 bases). Germline lookup yields CDR1 DFQATT and CDR2 SNEGSKA (reference sequence). The CDR3 contains 13 residues. CDR3 region: CSPGQLISYEQYF. CDR3 in DNA: TGCAGCCCTGGACAGCTCATCTCCTACGAGCAGTACTTC.